Listed here is a single T cell receptor (beta chain). Its antigen is currently unknown. The authors extracted RNA and reverse transcribed it into cDNA as the sequencing template. Measured with immunoSEQ multiplex PCR; TCRdb has only the in-frame clones, and not every one. Of 150,000 or so clones in the sample, roughly 86% were seen once. Regarding treatment: oral pan-JAK inhibitor, 5-10 mg twice daily. This sample was taken from a study of CD8+ T cells in alopecia areata. Germline V gene data show CDR1 as SQVTM and CDR2 as ANQGSEA. V lost 7 bases and J lost 6, with 6 bases in between. CDR3 size: 10 residues. The study's findings and limits: Resident alphabeta T cells of normal skin are also sequenced in scalp samples. The presence of one nonresponder keeps the tie between baseline CD8+ expansion and response uncertain. A great number of expanded lesional clones endured in scalp and blood during tofacitinib. Scalp clonality, along with expanded CD8+ clones among the top 100, was significantly decreased by tofacitinib.

The receptor comes from a human donor with alopecia areata. The starting material was CD8+ T cells sorted from blood, obtained at week 4, from a patient treated with tofacitinib. J is TRBJ1-4 and V is TRBV29-1; D remains unclear. CDR3 region: CSAHDEKLFF. In DNA form, the CDR3 reads TGCAGCGCCCACGATGAAAAACTGTTTTTT.